This TCR beta chain derives from a study of T-cell memory formation after mild COVID-19. As for this clonotype: Its antigen is currently unknown.

Study conclusions and caveats: Day 37-peaking second-wave clones had unconfirmed SARS-CoV-2 specificity.

This CDR3 spans 14 amino acids. With V trimmed by 6 bases and J by 3 bases, 6 bases remained unmatched. The germline CDR1 and CDR2 sequences are SNHLY and FYNNEI. Constant-segment primers and 5'RACE yielded cDNA libraries for TCR alpha and TCR beta, each carrying sample barcodes and UMIs. TCRdb recomputed calls from the 5' RACE reads with MiXCR, one row per CDR3 protein. Of under 350,000 distinct CDR3 sequences in the sample, roughly 17% are singletons; the top ten hold roughly 20%. The J gene is TRBJ2-7, the V gene TRBV2, with TRBD1 identical over 9 bases. This TCR came from a man aged 18 to 30 who had mild COVID-19 (a few samples of this study predate the infection). Cell type and time point are not known. The source material was PBMCs or a T cell subset sorted from them (not recorded which). CDR3 region: CASRDRGYFYEQYV. DNA of the CDR3: TGTGCCAGCAGGGACAGGGGTTATTTCTACGAGCAGTACGTC.